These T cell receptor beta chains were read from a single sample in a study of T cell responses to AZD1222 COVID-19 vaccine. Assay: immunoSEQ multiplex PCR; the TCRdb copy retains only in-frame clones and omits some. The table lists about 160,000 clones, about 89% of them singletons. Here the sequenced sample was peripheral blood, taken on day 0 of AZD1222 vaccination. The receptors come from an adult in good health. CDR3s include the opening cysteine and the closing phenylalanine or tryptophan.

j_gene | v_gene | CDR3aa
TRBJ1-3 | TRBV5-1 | CASSLSGPSSGNTIYF
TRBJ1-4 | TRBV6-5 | CASSTRRTNEKLFF
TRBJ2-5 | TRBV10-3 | CATAGGQETQYF
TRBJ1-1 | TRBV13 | CAYFKGRDPEAFF
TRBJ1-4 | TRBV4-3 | CASSQDTAGTGGREKLFF
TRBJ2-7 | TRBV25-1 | CASSEWRPGEQYF
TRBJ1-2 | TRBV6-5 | CASSPGRNYGYTF
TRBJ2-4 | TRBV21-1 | CASSNAGTLKNIQYF
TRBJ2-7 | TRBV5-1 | CASSFPGPPKGSSYEQYF
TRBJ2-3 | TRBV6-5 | CASSPLAGSYYF